This TCR beta chain was profiled in a study of human T cells and chemical hapten exposure. Turning to this clonotype: With a much larger clone just one base away, this may be a read error.

This sample's time point: patch test 1, 2 weeks after DPC sensitization. Documented treatment: therapeutic diphenylcyclopropenone sensitization with weekly scalp DPC. Alopecia patients, 18 to 70 years old and DPC-suitable, served as donors. The CDR3 runs to 13 residues. Germline loops: CDR1 SGDLS, CDR2 YYNGEE. V was clipped by 4 bases and J by 3 bases; unmatched bases: 3. TCRdb reanalysed the RACE reads using MiXCR and keeps one entry per CDR3 protein. The repertoire includes around 190,000 distinct CDR3 sequences, 20% to 25% of them detected once, and about 7% sits in the top ten. The clonotype originates from a woman aged 50 to 60 with alopecia areata. Some clones in this sample may be carry-over from other donors' samples. The genes are TRBV9 and TRBJ2-5; 7 bases align to TRBD1. Sequencing was performed on whole blood, taken in connection with sensitization to the hapten diphenylcyclopropenone (DPC). Here the CDR3 reads CASSSGTEETQYF. The CDR3 nucleotides are TGTGCCAGCAGCTCTGGGACAGAAGAGACCCAGTACTTC.